This TCR beta chain originates from a study of blood T cell repertoires in COVID-19. Study summary: The samples span acute and convalescent COVID-19 from the United States, Italy and Spain.

In germline, CDR1 is PRHDT, CDR2 FYEKMQ (reference sequence). The CDR3 extends over 15 amino acids. Unmatched junction bases numbered 18, after V lost 11 bases and J lost 8 bases. In the authors' methods: Estimates of nucleated cell counts were drawn from the amplification of reference gene primers. Sequencing was performed with immunoSEQ multiplex PCR; in TCRdb, only in-frame clones are kept and a portion is missing. V and J calls and clone size are given by that table; D and trimming were obtained from the DNA. The repertoire has more than 200,000 clones, around four fifths of them found once; the top ten carry roughly 8.6%.

The sample consisted of peripheral blood. This receptor was taken from a man aged 40-55 years with active or convalescent COVID-19. The chain uses TRBV13 and TRBJ1-2; 9 positions agree with TRBD1. CDR3 in amino acids: CAFAGQGRGYEGYTF. DNA of the CDR3: TGTGCCTTTGCGGGACAGGGAAGAGGTTATGAAGGCTACACCTTC.